This T cell receptor (beta chain) was observed in a study of siplizumab effects on memory and regulatory T cells. The study's findings and limits: In the presence of siplizumab, alloreactive sequences traceable to unstimulated CD4+ memory cells were significantly reduced. Mappable alloreactive CD4+ clones came from Treg cells about 69% of the time on average with siplizumab, against approximately 25% in controls.

About this clone: The antigen remains undetermined.

Germline V gene lookup returns CDR1 SGHVS and CDR2 FQNEAQ. The CDR3 is made up of 15 amino acids. V lost 1 base, J lost 0 bases, and 9 bases lay in between. In each sample, some 10^5 TCR templates were assayed. TCRdb keeps only in-frame clones here, not all; method: immunoSEQ multiplex PCR. The sample comprises around 87,000 clones, 80% to 90% of which are singletons, and around 14% rests with the top ten. V gene TRBV7-8 combines with J gene TRBJ2-5; D call uncertain. The receptor was derived from a human donor in good health. Sequenced input: CD4+ T cells sorted from blood. CDR3 DNA: TGTGCCAGCAGCTTAGGCCTAAGAAACCAAGAGACCCAGTACTTC. This encodes CASSLGLRNQETQYF.